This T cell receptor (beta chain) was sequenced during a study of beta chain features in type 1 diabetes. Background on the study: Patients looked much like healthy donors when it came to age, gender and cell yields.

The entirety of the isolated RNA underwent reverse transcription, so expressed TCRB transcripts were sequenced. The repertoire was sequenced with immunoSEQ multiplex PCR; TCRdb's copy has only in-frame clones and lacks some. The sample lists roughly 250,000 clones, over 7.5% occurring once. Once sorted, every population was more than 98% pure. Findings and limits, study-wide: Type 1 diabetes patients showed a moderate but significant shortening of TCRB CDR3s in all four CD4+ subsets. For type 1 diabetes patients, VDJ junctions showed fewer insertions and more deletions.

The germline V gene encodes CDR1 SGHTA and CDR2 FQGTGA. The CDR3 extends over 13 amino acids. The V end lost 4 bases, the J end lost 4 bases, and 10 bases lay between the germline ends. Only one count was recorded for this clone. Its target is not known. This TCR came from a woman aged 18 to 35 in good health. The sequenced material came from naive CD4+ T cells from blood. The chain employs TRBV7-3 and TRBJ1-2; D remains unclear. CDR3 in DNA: TGTGCCAGCAGCTCGCGTCCCGGCTATGGCTACACCTTC. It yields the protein CASSSRPGYGYTF.